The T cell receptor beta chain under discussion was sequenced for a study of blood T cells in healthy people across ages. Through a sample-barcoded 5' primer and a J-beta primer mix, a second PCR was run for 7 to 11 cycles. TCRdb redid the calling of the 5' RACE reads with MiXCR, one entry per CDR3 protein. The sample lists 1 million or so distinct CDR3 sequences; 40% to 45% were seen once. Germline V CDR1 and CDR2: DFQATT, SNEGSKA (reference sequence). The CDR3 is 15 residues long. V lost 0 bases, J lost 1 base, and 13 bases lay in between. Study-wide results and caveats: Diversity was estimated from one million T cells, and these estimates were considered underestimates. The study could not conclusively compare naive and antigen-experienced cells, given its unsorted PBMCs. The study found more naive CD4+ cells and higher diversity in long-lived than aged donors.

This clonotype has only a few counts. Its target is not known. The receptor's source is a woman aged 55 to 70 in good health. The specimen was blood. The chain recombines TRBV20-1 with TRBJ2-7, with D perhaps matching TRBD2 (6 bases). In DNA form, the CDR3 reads TGCAGTGCTAGAGAAGTGGATAGCGGATCCTACGAGCAGTACTTC. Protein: CSAREVDSGSYEQYF.